Within the sample, the clone carrying this TCR beta chain is medium-sized. The antigen remains undetermined. This sample stems from a study of metastatic and nonmetastatic thyroid tumors. Study as a whole: Repertoires were compared across blood and tumor or nodule tissue from malignant and benign thyroid patients.

Study-level findings and limits: Reports indicated that malignant thyroid tumors showed significantly higher TCR beta diversity than benign nodules did, in blood and tumor.

Every patient was untreated before thyroid surgery. Under the authors' procedure: The distant-metastasis classifier for papillary thyroid cancer was built from CDR3 differences across clinicopathological groups. TCRdb re-processed the PCR reads through MiXCR. The V and J calls come from TCRdb's annotation, not from the publication. In the table there are approximately 16,000 clones, just over 30% of which are singletons. The CDR3 spans 15 residues. Germline CDR1 reads MNHNS; CDR2 reads SASEGT. The V and J ends lost 2 bases and 6 bases respectively, with 15 bases between them. The TCR originated in a female donor with papillary thyroid cancer or a benign thyroid nodule (not recorded which). Some clones in this sample may be carry-over from other donors' samples. This chain uses TRBV6-1 with TRBJ2-3; D is perhaps TRBD2 (7 bases). The sequenced material came from blood. CDR3 in amino acids: CASSEFGGQRDTQYF. The CDR3 DNA reads TGTGCCAGCAGTGAATTCGGGGGGCAGAGGGATACGCAGTATTTT.